These T cell receptor beta chains were read from a single sample in a study of T cell clones after liver transplantation. The assay was immunoSEQ multiplex PCR, and TCRdb's table has in-frame clones only and misses some. The sample shows under 90,000 clones, 80% of them seen only once. Specimen: CD4+ T cells from blood, collected before liver transplant. The receptors originated from a human donor who received a liver transplant. Each CDR3 is given with its conserved first and last residue. The D gene is left open where the match is weak. Clone sizes are given selectively: once, few, many, or a class where the clone is expanded.

size,V,D,J,CDR3,DNA
NA,TRBV20-1,NA,TRBJ2-7,CSASANYEQYF,TGCAGTGCTAGCGCTAACTACGAGCAGTACTTC
NA,TRBV5-1,TRBD2,TRBJ2-2,CASSFAAGGPSGELFF,TGCGCCAGCAGCTTTGCGGCGGGAGGGCCGAGCGGGGAGCTGTTTTTT
few,TRBV18,TRBD1,TRBJ1-4,CASSLFSGTGQKATNEKLFF,TGTGCCAGCTCTCTCTTCTCCGGGACAGGGCAAAAGGCAACTAATGAAAAACTGTTTTTT
NA,TRBV28,NA,TRBJ1-1,CASSRTGWAFF,TGTGCCAGCAGCAGGACGGGGTGGGCTTTCTTT
NA,TRBV6-5,NA,TRBJ1-2,CASSRQVNYGYTF,TGTGCCAGCAGTCGACAGGTTAACTATGGCTACACCTTC
NA,TRBV10-2,NA,TRBJ1-1,CASSVGIRITEAFF,TGCGCCAGCAGTGTGGGCATAAGGATCACTGAAGCTTTCTTT
few,TRBV6-1,NA,TRBJ2-2,CASGFVELFF,TGTGCCAGCGGGTTCGTGGAGCTGTTTTTT
NA,TRBV23-1,NA,TRBJ2-7,CASKRAGQGGYEQYF,TGCGCCAGCAAGAGAGCCGGGCAGGGGGGCTACGAGCAGTACTTC
NA,TRBV4-3,NA,TRBJ2-7,CASSQELPSGALLNYEQYF,TGCGCCAGCAGCCAAGAACTCCCCTCCGGGGCCCTACTCAACTACGAGCAGTACTTC
NA,TRBV9,NA,TRBJ1-4,CASSHSLGSDEKLFF,TGTGCCAGCAGCCATTCGCTAGGGTCGGACGAAAAACTGTTTTTT
NA,TRBV11-2,TRBD1,TRBJ1-1,CASSLTLGTGAKTEAFF,TGTGCCAGCAGCTTAACCCTCGGGACAGGGGCAAAAACTGAAGCTTTCTTT
once,TRBV28,NA,TRBJ1-1,CASSLTTRVEAFF,TGTGCCAGCAGTTTAACGACCCGAGTTGAAGCTTTCTTT
NA,TRBV7-9,NA,TRBJ2-1,CASSLGVSSYNEQFF,TGTGCCAGCAGCTTGGGGGTGAGCTCCTACAATGAGCAGTTCTTC
NA,TRBV4-3,NA,TRBJ1-1,CASSQDRAPWQTNTEAFF,TGCGCCAGCAGCCAAGATAGGGCCCCCTGGCAGACGAACACTGAAGCTTTCTTT
NA,TRBV29-1,NA,TRBJ2-3,CSVEIPARDFSDTQYF,TGCAGCGTTGAGATCCCAGCCCGGGACTTTTCAGATACGCAGTATTTT
NA,TRBV11-3,TRBD2,TRBJ2-3,CASSPRSGSGSLRTQYF,TGTGCCAGCAGCCCCCGGAGTGGTAGCGGGAGTTTGAGGACGCAGTATTTT
NA,TRBV28,TRBD1,TRBJ1-2,CASSETGGIYGYTF,TGTGCCAGCAGTGAGACAGGGGGGATCTATGGCTACACCTTC
NA,TRBV2,TRBD2,TRBJ2-5,CASKDLAGIETQYF,TGTGCCAGCAAGGATCTAGCGGGTATAGAGACCCAGTACTTC
NA,TRBV2,NA,TRBJ2-7,CASSGIGREQYF,TGTGCCAGCAGTGGAATAGGGCGCGAGCAGTACTTC
few,TRBV18,NA,TRBJ2-6,CASSPQSASGANVLTF,TGTGCCAGCTCACCACAATCTGCCTCTGGGGCCAACGTCCTGACTTTC
few,TRBV7-9,NA,TRBJ2-7,CASSLDAGSYEQYF,TGTGCCAGCAGCTTAGATGCCGGGAGCTACGAGCAGTACTTC
once,TRBV4-1,NA,TRBJ2-1,CASSQNRLVRNYNEQFF,TGCGCCAGCAGCCAGAACCGACTCGTGCGTAATTACAATGAGCAGTTCTTC
NA,TRBV5-1,TRBD2,TRBJ2-7,CASSKLAGGLSYEQYF,TGCGCCAGCAGCAAATTAGCGGGAGGGCTCTCCTACGAGCAGTACTTC
NA,TRBV18,NA,TRBJ2-1,CASSPSGIQFF,TGTGCCAGCTCCCCTTCGGGGATACAGTTCTTC
NA,TRBV2,NA,TRBJ1-1,CASSERPTGAEAFF,TGTGCCAGCAGTGAAAGGCCAACTGGGGCTGAAGCTTTCTTT
NA,TRBV7-9,TRBD1,TRBJ2-1,CASSSGQTKQFF,TGTGCCAGCAGCTCGGGACAGACCAAGCAGTTCTTC
NA,TRBV5-1,NA,TRBJ2-7,CASSLRGDNEQYF,TGCGCCAGCAGCTTACGGGGGGACAACGAGCAGTACTTC
NA,TRBV9,NA,TRBJ2-7,CASSASGVHEQYF,TGTGCCAGCAGCGCCAGTGGAGTCCACGAGCAGTACTTC
NA,TRBV7-9,TRBD1,TRBJ1-3,CASSSLVTGGGNTIYF,TGTGCCAGCAGCTCACTAGTGACAGGGGGCGGAAACACCATATATTTT
once,TRBV5-1,NA,TRBJ2-2,CASSLEASPNTGELFF,TGCGCCAGCAGCTTGGAGGCAAGCCCGAACACCGGGGAGCTGTTTTTT
NA,TRBV4-3,NA,TRBJ2-2,CASSPPPGRNTGELFF,TGCGCCAGCAGCCCACCTCCCGGGCGGAACACCGGGGAGCTGTTTTTT
NA,TRBV9,NA,TRBJ1-2,CASSVDPDTVYGYTF,TGTGCCAGCAGCGTCGACCCGGACACCGTCTATGGCTACACCTTC
NA,TRBV30,TRBD1,TRBJ1-1,CAWSASDRAGTEAFF,TGTGCCTGGAGTGCCTCTGACAGGGCGGGCACTGAAGCTTTCTTT
NA,TRBV27,TRBD2,TRBJ2-5,CASSFGRGQETQYF,TGTGCCAGCAGTTTCGGGAGGGGCCAAGAGACCCAGTACTTC
NA,TRBV5-4,NA,TRBJ1-4,CASSLFGAANEKLFF,TGTGCCAGCAGCTTGTTCGGGGCGGCTAATGAAAAACTGTTTTTT
once,TRBV5-6,TRBD2,TRBJ2-5,CASSFSGGGETQYF,TGTGCCAGCAGCTTCTCGGGAGGGGGAGAGACCCAGTACTTC
NA,TRBV10-2,TRBD1,TRBJ1-3,CASNLGQGATIYF,TGCGCCAGCAATTTGGGACAGGGGGCGACCATATATTTT
NA,TRBV4-3,TRBD1,TRBJ1-2,CASSQGIRQGNYGYTF,TGCGCCAGCAGCCAAGGAATAAGACAGGGAAACTATGGCTACACCTTC
NA,TRBV6-6,NA,TRBJ2-7,CASSNGYEQYF,TGTGCCAGCAGTAACGGGTACGAGCAGTACTTC
NA,TRBV2,TRBD2,TRBJ2-2,CASFSGRARAGELFF,TGTGCCAGCTTTAGCGGGAGGGCTAGGGCCGGGGAGCTGTTTTTT
NA,TRBV21-1,NA,TRBJ1-3,CASSKNGIYSGNTIYF,TGTGCCAGCAGCAAAAATGGTATTTACTCTGGAAACACCATATATTTT
NA,TRBV29-1,NA,TRBJ2-2,CSVATSWQGSVELFF,TGCAGCGTTGCCACCTCTTGGCAGGGAAGCGTGGAGCTGTTTTTT
NA,TRBV28,TRBD1,TRBJ2-7,CASSIRGTGSYEQYF,TGTGCCAGCAGTATTAGAGGGACAGGGTCGTACGAGCAGTACTTC
NA,TRBV7-9,TRBD1,TRBJ2-3,CASSSSGTGVNTQYF,TGTGCCAGCAGCTCATCCGGGACAGGGGTAAATACGCAGTATTTT
once,TRBV27,NA,TRBJ2-3,CASSPPSAGLRADTQYF,TGTGCCAGCAGTCCCCCATCGGCAGGGCTCCGGGCAGATACGCAGTATTTT
NA,TRBV6-1,NA,TRBJ2-7,CASKTASTYEQYF,TGTGCCAGTAAGACGGCCTCAACCTACGAGCAGTACTTC
NA,TRBV5-5,TRBD1,TRBJ1-5,CASSSWTGEGQPQHF,TGTGCCAGCAGCTCCTGGACAGGGGAGGGCCAGCCCCAGCATTTT
NA,TRBV5-1,TRBD2,TRBJ2-7,CASSPREGTPYEQYF,TGCGCCAGCAGCCCAAGGGAGGGAACCCCCTACGAGCAGTACTTC
NA,TRBV11-2,NA,TRBJ2-2,CASSLSRHIGGELFF,TGTGCCAGCAGCTTAAGTCGGCACATTGGCGGGGAGCTGTTTTTT
NA,TRBV5-1,NA,TRBJ2-1,CASRGTGLSYNEQFF,TGCGCCAGCCGCGGGACCGGCCTGTCCTACAATGAGCAGTTCTTC
once,TRBV7-3,TRBD1,TRBJ2-1,CASSDRVGEQFF,TGTGCCAGCAGTGACAGGGTGGGTGAGCAGTTCTTC
NA,TRBV12-5,NA,TRBJ2-5,CASGLTGKGGETQYF,TGTGCTAGTGGTTTGACAGGGAAAGGGGGGGAGACCCAGTACTTC
NA,TRBV7-2,TRBD2,TRBJ2-1,CASSIRLAGGPGEQFF,TGTGCCAGCAGCATCCGCCTAGCGGGAGGGCCCGGGGAGCAGTTCTTC
NA,TRBV5-4,NA,TRBJ2-1,CASSLAGNNEQFF,TGTGCCAGCAGCCTAGCTGGGAACAATGAGCAGTTCTTC
NA,TRBV28,NA,TRBJ1-1,CASSRASRLNTEAFF,TGTGCCAGCAGCCGTGCCAGCAGGCTGAACACTGAAGCTTTCTTT
NA,TRBV7-2,NA,TRBJ1-4,CASNSMGRDGEKLFF,TGTGCCAGCAACTCCATGGGCAGGGATGGTGAAAAACTGTTTTTT
NA,TRBV6-1,TRBD1,TRBJ1-5,CASNTGGSSNQPQHF,TGTGCCAGTAACACAGGGGGCTCGAGCAATCAGCCCCAGCATTTT
NA,TRBV2,TRBD1,TRBJ2-6,CASSLTGVNSGANVLTF,TGTGCCAGCAGTCTCACAGGGGTAAACTCTGGGGCCAACGTCCTGACTTTC
NA,TRBV25-1,NA,TRBJ1-2,CASSDLAVYGYTF,TGTGCCAGCAGTGATCTGGCAGTTTATGGCTACACCTTC
once,TRBV5-1,TRBD2,TRBJ2-5,CASSPGGAQETQYF,TGCGCCAGCAGCCCGGGGGGGGCCCAAGAGACCCAGTACTTC